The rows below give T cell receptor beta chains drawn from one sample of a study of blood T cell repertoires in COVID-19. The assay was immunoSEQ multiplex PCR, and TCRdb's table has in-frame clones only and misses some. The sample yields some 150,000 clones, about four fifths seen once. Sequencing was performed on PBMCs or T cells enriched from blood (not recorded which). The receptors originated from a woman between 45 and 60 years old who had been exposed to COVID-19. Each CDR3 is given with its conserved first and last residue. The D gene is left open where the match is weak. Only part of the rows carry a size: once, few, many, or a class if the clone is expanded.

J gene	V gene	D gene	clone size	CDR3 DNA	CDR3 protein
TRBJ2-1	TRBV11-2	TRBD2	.	TGTGCCAGCAGCTTAGAAGGAGTGCGGGGAATGGGGAGGGGGCAGTTCTTC	CASSLEGVRGMGRGQFF
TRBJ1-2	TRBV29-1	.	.	TGCAGCGTTGAGGGGCACAAGGGATTGGGTGGCTACACCTTC	CSVEGHKGLGGYTF
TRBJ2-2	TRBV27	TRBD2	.	TGTGCCAGCAGTTTCTCGGGGGGCACCGGGGAGCTGTTTTTT	CASSFSGGTGELFF
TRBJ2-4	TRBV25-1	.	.	TGTGCCAGCAGTGAAAACCGCGGAGCTGCCAAAAACATTCAGTACTTC	CASSENRGAAKNIQYF
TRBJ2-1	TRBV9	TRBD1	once	TGTGCCAGCAGCGTAGGCAGGGGGCTCAGGGATGAGCAGTTCTTC	CASSVGRGLRDEQFF
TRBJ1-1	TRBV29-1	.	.	TGCAGCGTTACTACGGGAGGCAACACTGAAGCTTTCTTT	CSVTTGGNTEAFF
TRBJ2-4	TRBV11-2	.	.	TGTGCCAGCAGCTTAGATGGCAGGCCCTTAAACATTCAGTACTTC	CASSLDGRPLNIQYF
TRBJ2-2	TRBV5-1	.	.	TGCGCCAGCAGCAAAGACAGGAACACCGGGGAGCTGTTTTTT	CASSKDRNTGELFF
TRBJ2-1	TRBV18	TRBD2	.	TGTGCCAGCTCACGGAGCGGGGGGACCAATGAGCAGTTCTTC	CASSRSGGTNEQFF
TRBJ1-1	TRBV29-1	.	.	TGCAGCGGCGGACAGTTGAACACTGAAGCTTTCTTT	CSGGQLNTEAFF